This entry describes one T cell receptor (beta chain). PCR used 60 Vbeta primers and 13 Jbeta primers. Only in-frame clones appear in the TCRdb table, and some are missing; sequencing was by immunoSEQ multiplex PCR. This sample has some 150,000 clones, with roughly 77% found just once. In germline, CDR1 is ENHRY, CDR2 SYGVKD. The V gene end was trimmed by 6 bases and the J gene end by 0 bases; junction bases not matched to a gene: 5. The CDR3 consists of 14 residues. The data were obtained in a study of cytomegalovirus exposure and HLA in healthy donors. The rearrangement uses TRBV10-3 and TRBJ2-7; TRBD1 aligns across 7 bases. Sequencing used PBMCs. The TCR comes from a man aged 25-45 years in good health and CMV-seropositive. The CDR3 sequence is CAISYGTDSYEQYF. CDR3 bases: TGTGCCATCAGCTATGGGACAGACTCCTACGAGCAGTACTTC.